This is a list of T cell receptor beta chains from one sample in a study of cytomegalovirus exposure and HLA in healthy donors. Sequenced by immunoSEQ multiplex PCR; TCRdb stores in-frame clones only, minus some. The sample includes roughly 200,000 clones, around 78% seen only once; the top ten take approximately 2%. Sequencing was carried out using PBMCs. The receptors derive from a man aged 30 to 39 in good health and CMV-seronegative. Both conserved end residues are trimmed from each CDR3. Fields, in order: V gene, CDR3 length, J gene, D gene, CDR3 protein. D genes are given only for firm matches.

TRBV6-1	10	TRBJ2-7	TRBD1	ASLGQAYEQY
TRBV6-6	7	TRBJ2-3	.	ASSLTQY
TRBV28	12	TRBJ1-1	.	ASSQGHLNTEAF
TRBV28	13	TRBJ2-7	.	ASSSLQPGSYEQY
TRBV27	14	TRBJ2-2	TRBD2	ASSRPSGINTGELF
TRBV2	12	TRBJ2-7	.	ASSRDLSSYEQY
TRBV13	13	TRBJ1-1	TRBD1	ASSFGTGKNTEAF
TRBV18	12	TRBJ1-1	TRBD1	ASSLRDSDSEAF
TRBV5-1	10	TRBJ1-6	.	ASSDRYSPLH
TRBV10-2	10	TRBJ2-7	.	ASSPGGYEQY
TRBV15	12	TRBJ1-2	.	ATSREWATGGYT
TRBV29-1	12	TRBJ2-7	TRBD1	SVVRDRGFYEQY
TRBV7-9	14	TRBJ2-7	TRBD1	ASSLVQTGGGYEQY
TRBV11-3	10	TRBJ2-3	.	ASSLRTDTQY
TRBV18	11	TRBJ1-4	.	ASSPPAQGRPA
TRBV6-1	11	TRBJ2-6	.	ASTRQVANVLT
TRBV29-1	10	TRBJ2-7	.	SVQGSSYEQY
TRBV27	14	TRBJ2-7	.	ASSPETGSTAYEQY
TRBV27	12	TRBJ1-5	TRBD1	ASRRQGSNQPQH
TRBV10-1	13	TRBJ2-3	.	ASSEQSASTDTQY
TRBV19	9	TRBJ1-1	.	ASSYSLGAF
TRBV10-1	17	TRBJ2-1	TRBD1	ASSDFFPGTGSSYNEQF
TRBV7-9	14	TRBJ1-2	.	ASSLRRTDPRDGYT
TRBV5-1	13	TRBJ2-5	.	ASNLQAGPQETQY
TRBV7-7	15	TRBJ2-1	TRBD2	ASSSLGSGLEANEQF
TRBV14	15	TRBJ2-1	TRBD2	ASSHVSGRGAYNEQF
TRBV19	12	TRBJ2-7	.	ASSISARLDEQY
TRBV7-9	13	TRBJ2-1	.	ASSLGASGYNEQF
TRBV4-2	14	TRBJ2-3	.	ASSQETPPRTDTQY
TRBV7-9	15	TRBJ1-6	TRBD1	ASSLETYRGRGSPLH
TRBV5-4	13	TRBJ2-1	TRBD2	ASSKPGLADNEQF
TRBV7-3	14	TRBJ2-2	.	ASSPSGGLNTGELF
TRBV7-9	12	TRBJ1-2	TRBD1	ASSFSTGGFGYT
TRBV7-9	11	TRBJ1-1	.	ASSEAGYVRAF
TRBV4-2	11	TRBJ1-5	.	ASSQSRDQPQH
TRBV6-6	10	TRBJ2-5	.	ASSFARETQY
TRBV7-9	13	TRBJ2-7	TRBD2	ASSKGSGGLGEQY
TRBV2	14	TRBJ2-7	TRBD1	ASSELNWVTGGEQY
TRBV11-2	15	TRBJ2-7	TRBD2	ASLGLLAGGLSYEQY
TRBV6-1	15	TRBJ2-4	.	ASSEGWGERVKNIQY
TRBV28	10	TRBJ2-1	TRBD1	ARGTGSGEQF
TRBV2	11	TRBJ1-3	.	ASSGPDGNTIY
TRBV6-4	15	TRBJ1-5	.	ASSSATGSFPICPQH
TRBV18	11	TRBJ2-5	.	ASSLHTQETQY
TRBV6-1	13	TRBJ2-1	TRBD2	ASSERTSGYNEQF
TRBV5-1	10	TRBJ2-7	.	ASSLLGVEQY
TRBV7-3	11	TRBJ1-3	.	ASSSANRETIY
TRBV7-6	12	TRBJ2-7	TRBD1	ASSRRDRVHEQY
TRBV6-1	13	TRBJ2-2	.	ASSEARANTGELF
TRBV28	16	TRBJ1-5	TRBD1	ASSLINLGQGASQPQH
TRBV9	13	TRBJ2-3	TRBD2	ASSAGLVVTDTQY